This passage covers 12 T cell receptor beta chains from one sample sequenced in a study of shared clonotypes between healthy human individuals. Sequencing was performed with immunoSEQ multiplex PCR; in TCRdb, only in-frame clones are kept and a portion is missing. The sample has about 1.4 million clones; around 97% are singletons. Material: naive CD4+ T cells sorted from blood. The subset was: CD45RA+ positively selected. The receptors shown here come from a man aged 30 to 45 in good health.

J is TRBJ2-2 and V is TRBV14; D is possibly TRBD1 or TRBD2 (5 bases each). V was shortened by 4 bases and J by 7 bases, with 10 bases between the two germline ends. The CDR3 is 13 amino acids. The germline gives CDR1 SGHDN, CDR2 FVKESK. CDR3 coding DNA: TGTGCCAGCAGCCCAAGGGACCTCGGGGAGCTGTTTTTT. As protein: CASSPRDLGELFF. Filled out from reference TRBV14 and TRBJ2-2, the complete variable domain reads EAGVTQFPSHSVIEKGQTVTLRCDPISGHDNLYWYRRVMGKEIKFLLHFVKESKQDESGMPNNRFLAERTGGTYSTLKVQPAELEDSGVYFCASSPRDLGELFFGEGSRLTVL.

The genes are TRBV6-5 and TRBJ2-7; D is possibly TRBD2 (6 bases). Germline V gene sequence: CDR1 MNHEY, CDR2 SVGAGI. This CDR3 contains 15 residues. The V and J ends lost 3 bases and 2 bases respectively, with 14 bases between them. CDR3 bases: TGTGCCAGCAGTTATGGAGGGTTGGGCGCCTACGAGCAGTACTTC. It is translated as CASSYGGLGAYEQYF.

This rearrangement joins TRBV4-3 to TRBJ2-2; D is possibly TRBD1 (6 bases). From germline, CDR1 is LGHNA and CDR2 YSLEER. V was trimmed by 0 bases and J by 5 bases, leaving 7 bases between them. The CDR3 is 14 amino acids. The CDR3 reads CASSQEGTTGELFF. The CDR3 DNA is TGCGCCAGCAGCCAAGAGGGGACAACCGGGGAGCTGTTTTTT.

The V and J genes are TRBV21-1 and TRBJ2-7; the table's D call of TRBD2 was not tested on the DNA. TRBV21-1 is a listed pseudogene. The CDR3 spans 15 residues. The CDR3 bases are TGTGCCAGCAGCCCCGGGAGAACCCTCACCTACGAGCAGTACTTC. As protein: CASSPGRTLTYEQYF.

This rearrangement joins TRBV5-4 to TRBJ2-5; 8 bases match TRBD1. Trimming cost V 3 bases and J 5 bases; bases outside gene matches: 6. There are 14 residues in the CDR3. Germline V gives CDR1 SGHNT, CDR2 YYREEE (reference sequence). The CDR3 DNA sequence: TGTGCCAGCAGCTCGGCGACAGGGGCTGAGACCCAGTACTTC. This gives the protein CASSSATGAETQYF.

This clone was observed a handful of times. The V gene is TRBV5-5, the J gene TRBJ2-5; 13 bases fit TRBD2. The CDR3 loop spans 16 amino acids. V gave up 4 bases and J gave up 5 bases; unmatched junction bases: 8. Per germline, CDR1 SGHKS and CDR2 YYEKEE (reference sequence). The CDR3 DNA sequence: TGTGCCAGCAGCCCCGGACTAGCGGGAGATTCTGAGACCCAGTACTTC. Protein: CASSPGLAGDSETQYF.

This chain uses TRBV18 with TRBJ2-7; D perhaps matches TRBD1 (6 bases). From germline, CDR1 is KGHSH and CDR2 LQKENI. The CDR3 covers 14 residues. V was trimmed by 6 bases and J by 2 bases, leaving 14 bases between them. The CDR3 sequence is CASSRGQKTYEQYF. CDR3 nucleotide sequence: TGTGCCAGCTCGCGAGGACAGAAGACCTACGAGCAGTACTTC.

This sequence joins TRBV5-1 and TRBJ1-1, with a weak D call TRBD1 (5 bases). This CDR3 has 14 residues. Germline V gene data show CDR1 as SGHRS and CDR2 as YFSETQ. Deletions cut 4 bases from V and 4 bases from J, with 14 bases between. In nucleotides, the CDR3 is TGCGCCAGCAGCCCAACGGTCGGGGCCACTGAAGCTTTCTTT. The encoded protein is CASSPTVGATEAFF.

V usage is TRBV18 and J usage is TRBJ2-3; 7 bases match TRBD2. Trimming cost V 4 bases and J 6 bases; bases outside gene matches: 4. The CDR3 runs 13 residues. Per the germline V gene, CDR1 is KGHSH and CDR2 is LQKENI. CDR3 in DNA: TGTGCCAGCTCACGTGCGGGAGAGGATACGCAGTATTTT. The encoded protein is CASSRAGEDTQYF.

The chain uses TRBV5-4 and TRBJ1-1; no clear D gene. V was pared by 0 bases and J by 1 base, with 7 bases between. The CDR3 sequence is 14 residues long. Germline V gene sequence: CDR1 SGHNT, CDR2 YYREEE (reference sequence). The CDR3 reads CASSLEPENTEAFF. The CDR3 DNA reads TGTGCCAGCAGCTTGGAACCAGAGAACACTGAAGCTTTCTTT.

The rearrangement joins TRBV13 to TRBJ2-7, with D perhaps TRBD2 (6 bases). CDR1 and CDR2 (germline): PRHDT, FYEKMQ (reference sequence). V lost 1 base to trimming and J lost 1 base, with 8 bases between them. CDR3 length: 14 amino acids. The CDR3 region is CASSLAGVSYEQYF. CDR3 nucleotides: TGTGCCAGCAGCTTAGCGGGAGTGTCCTACGAGCAGTACTTC.

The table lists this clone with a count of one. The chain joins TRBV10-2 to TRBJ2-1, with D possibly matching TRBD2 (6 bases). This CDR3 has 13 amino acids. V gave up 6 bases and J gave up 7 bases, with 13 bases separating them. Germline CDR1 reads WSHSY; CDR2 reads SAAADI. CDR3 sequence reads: CASRGTALNEQFF. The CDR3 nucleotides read TGCGCCAGCAGGGGGACTGCTTTGAATGAGCAGTTCTTC.